The 8 T cell receptor beta chains below come from one sample, sequenced in a study of blood T cell repertoires in COVID-19. Sequencing used immunoSEQ multiplex PCR; TCRdb keeps in-frame clones, though not all of them. The sample consists of about 280,000 clones, approximately 83% of them appearing once. Sequenced: peripheral blood. Receptors originate from a woman aged 25 to 39 who had recovered from COVID-19.

V and J are TRBV30 and TRBJ2-1, with 10 nucleotides matching TRBD2. CDR1 is GTSNPN, CDR2 SVGIG, per germline (reference sequence). The CDR3 spans 14 residues. Trimming cost V 7 bases and J 9 bases; bases outside gene matches: 12. The CDR3 loop reads CASRQIAGGGEQFF. CDR3 nucleotides: TGTGCCTCCCGGCAAATAGCGGGGGGTGGTGAGCAGTTCTTC. The full variable domain, its missing parts supplied by reference TRBV30 and TRBJ2-1, is SQTIHQWPATLVQPVGSPLSLECTVEGTSNPNLYWYRQAAGRGLQLLFYSVGIGQISSEVPQNLSASRPQDRQFILSSKKLLLSDSGFYLCASRQIAGGGEQFFGPGTRLTVL.

This chain uses TRBV6-1 with TRBJ1-3; 10 bases are a match to TRBD1. The V and J ends lost 0 bases and 3 bases, in that order; junction bases with no gene match: 8. CDR3 length: 18 amino acids. Germline-derived CDR1 and CDR2 are MNHNS and SASEGT. CDR3 DNA sequence: TGTGCCAGCAGTGAAGCAGTGGGACAGGGGCAAGTTGGAAACACCATATATTTT. Translated, it gives CASSEAVGQGQVGNTIYF.

The V call is TRBV11-2, the J call TRBJ2-3; 13 bases are shared with TRBD2. The CDR3 spans 17 residues. With 5 bases clipped from V and 7 bases from J, the junction kept 12 bases outside the gene matches. Germline values: CDR1 SGHAT, CDR2 FQNNGV. The DNA of the CDR3 is TGTGCCAGCAGCATCCGACTAGCGGGGGGACGCCCAAATACGCAGTATTTT. Residues: CASSIRLAGGRPNTQYF.

The chain joins TRBV5-4 to TRBJ2-6; TRBD1 might be the D (6 bases). V lost 2 bases and J lost 2, with 8 bases in between. The germline V gene encodes CDR1 SGHNT and CDR2 YYREEE (reference sequence). The CDR3 totals 15 residues. This CDR3 is CASSFRGAGANVLTF. The CDR3 bases are TGTGCCAGCAGCTTCAGGGGCGCTGGGGCCAACGTCCTGACTTTC.

The chain employs TRBV7-2 and TRBJ2-3, with D maybe TRBD2 (5 bases). Germline V gene data show CDR1 as SGHTA and CDR2 as FQGNSA. V lost 1 base and J 4 bases, leaving 12 bases between the germline ends. The CDR3 length is 15 residues. The CDR3 DNA follows: TGTGCCAGCAGCTTAGTATCCGGGGTCGCAGATACGCAGTATTTT. The encoded protein is CASSLVSGVADTQYF.

The V and J genes are TRBV20-1 and TRBJ1-1; no firm D call. The CDR3 spans 11 residues. The germline CDR1 and CDR2 sequences are DFQATT and SNEGSKA (reference sequence). Trimming stripped 3 bases from V and 5 bases from J, with 7 bases between. CDR3 residues: CSASRWTEAFF. The CDR3 region has the DNA TGCAGTGCTAGTCGGTGGACTGAAGCTTTCTTT.

This rearrangement joins TRBV12-1 to TRBJ1-1; TRBD1 is taken as the D call from the table, unchecked against the DNA. TRBV12-1 is listed as a pseudogene. The CDR3 covers 14 residues. The CDR3 spells CASSFGQPNRGAFF. The DNA for the CDR3 is TGTGCCAGCAGCTTTGGGCAGCCGAACAGGGGAGCTTTCTTT.

This clone was recorded once. The V gene is TRBV4-1, the J gene TRBJ1-1; D unresolved. In germline, CDR1 is MGHRA, CDR2 YSYEKL. The V end was cut by 0 bases, the J end by 1 base, with 9 bases between. The CDR3 is 15 amino acids. The CDR3 is CASSQEGRKNTEAFF. CDR3 DNA: TGCGCCAGCAGCCAAGAGGGCAGAAAGAACACTGAAGCTTTCTTT.